The clone carrying this T cell receptor (beta chain) turned up a few times. Germline CDR1 and CDR2: SGDLS and YYNGEE. This CDR3 has 13 amino acids. Trimming took 1 base from V and 5 from J, leaving 10 bases between them. This sample stems from a study of beta chain features in type 1 diabetes. Study background: The study found patients and healthy donors alike in age, gender and cell yields. Examination spanned 90 million to 140 million sorted cells from all samples.

The sequenced template was cDNA made from the entire isolated RNA. Generated by immunoSEQ multiplex PCR, the TCRdb table keeps only in-frame clones and is missing some. The sample records roughly 170,000 clones, 10% to 15% being singletons. The receptor's source is a woman aged 18 to 35 in good health. The chain uses TRBV9 and TRBJ2-7, with D uncertain. The specimen was central memory CD4+ T cells from blood. CDR3 in amino acids: CASSVSPLDEQYF. The CDR3 DNA reads TGTGCCAGCAGCGTATCCCCACTGGACGAGCAGTACTTC.